Below are 22 T cell receptor beta chains sequenced from a single sample in a study of T cell repertoires in cytomegalovirus infection. Antigens for these TCRs are unknown. TCRdb recomputed calls from the reads with MiXCR, one row per CDR3 protein. In the table there are some 940,000 distinct CDR3 sequences, roughly 30% of which are singletons. Source: cultured CD8+ T cells from PBMCs, taken from culture after CMV antigen stimulation. Receptors originate from a human donor in good health (CMV status not recorded). Some clones in this sample may be carry-over from other donors' samples.

The V gene is TRBV6-1, the J gene TRBJ2-1; weak D call: TRBD2 (5 bases). CDR3 size: 16 residues. The germline V and J ends were trimmed by 8 bases and 0 bases, with 17 bases remaining between them. Germline V CDR1 and CDR2: MNHNS, SASEGT. The chain's CDR3 is CASSISDSSSYNEQFF. In DNA, the CDR3 is TGTGCCAGCTCTATCTCGGACTCTAGCTCCTACAATGAGCAGTTCTTC.

The gene calls are TRBV20-1 and TRBJ2-7; possibly TRBD1 for D (6 bases). V lost 0 bases, J lost 6 bases, and 18 bases lay in between. Germline lookup yields CDR1 DFQATT and CDR2 SNEGSKA (reference sequence). This CDR3 is built from 15 residues. CDR3: CSARDRRTVVSEQYF. The CDR3 nucleotides read TGCAGTGCTAGAGATCGAAGGACAGTCGTTTCCGAGCAGTACTTC.

The rearrangement uses TRBV10-3 and TRBJ1-1, with TRBD1 as a possible D gene (6 bases). Germline V gives CDR1 ENHRY, CDR2 SYGVKD. Trimming took off 7 bases at V and 1 base at J, with 22 bases between the two ends. There are 17 residues in the CDR3. The CDR3 DNA follows: TGTGCCATCACCCAAATAAGAAACCGGGACAAGAACACTGAAGCTTTCTTT. This gives the protein CAITQIRNRDKNTEAFF.

This clonotype was picked up a small number of times. The CDR3 coding sequence is TGTGCCAGCAGCCACGGACGGATGAACACTGAAGCTTTCTTT. Residues: CASSHGRMNTEAFF. The genes are TRBV14 and TRBJ1-1; D ambiguous. The CDR3 sequence is 14 residues long. Germline CDR1 and CDR2: SGHDN and FVKESK. V gave up 3 bases and J gave up 0 bases, with 8 bases separating them. Based on the CDR3 plus reference TRBV14 and TRBJ1-1, the full variable domain is EAGVTQFPSHSVIEKGQTVTLRCDPISGHDNLYWYRRVMGKEIKFLLHFVKESKQDESGMPNNRFLAERTGGTYSTLKVQPAELEDSGVYFCASSHGRMNTEAFFGQGTRLTVV.

The genes are TRBV19 and TRBJ1-5; D is uncertain. Between the trimmed V and J ends, which lost 6 bases and 4 bases, there was a span of 16 bases. The CDR3 loop spans 15 amino acids. CDR1 is LNHDA and CDR2 is SQIVND in the germline V gene (reference sequence). CDR3 sequence reads: CASSSPEEINQPQHF. CDR3 bases: TGTGCCAGTAGCTCCCCAGAAGAAATAAATCAGCCCCAGCATTTT.

The chain couples TRBV10-3 to TRBJ1-3, with 7 bases aligning to TRBD1. The length of the CDR3 is 15 residues. The germline V gene has CDR1 ENHRY and CDR2 SYGVKD. V lost 11 bases and J lost 0; bases outside the gene matches: 10. The CDR3 is CASVQTGLSGNTIYF. CDR3 sequence (DNA): TGTGCCTCCGTTCAGACAGGGCTCTCTGGAAACACCATATATTTT.

This clonotype was found a few times. The rearrangement links TRBV20-1 to TRBJ2-1; unclear D gene. Germline V gives CDR1 DFQATT, CDR2 SNEGSKA (reference sequence). Between the trimmed V and J ends, which lost 1 base and 10 bases, there was a span of 11 bases. The CDR3 extends over 12 amino acids. This CDR3 reads CSARADLWEQFF. In DNA, the CDR3 is TGCAGTGCTAGAGCCGACCTGTGGGAGCAGTTCTTC.

The V and J genes are TRBV24-1 and TRBJ2-2, with a weak D call TRBD2 (7 bases). Germline V CDR1 and CDR2: KGHDR, SFDVKD. The CDR3 extends over 16 amino acids. V dropped 0 bases and J dropped 3 bases, with 10 bases sitting between them. This CDR3 is CATSDLKGGDTGELFF. CDR3 DNA: TGTGCCACCAGTGATTTGAAAGGGGGGGACACCGGGGAGCTGTTTTTT.

This clonotype showed up just a few times. The chain couples TRBV6-6 to TRBJ1-5, with TRBD1 as a possible D gene (5 bases). The CDR3 is made up of 13 amino acids. In germline, CDR1 is MNHNY, CDR2 SVGAGI (reference sequence). Trimming removed 10 bases from V and 3 bases from J, with 13 bases in between. CDR3 sequence: CATNDRANQPQHF. CDR3 DNA sequence: TGTGCCACCAACGACAGAGCCAATCAGCCCCAGCATTTT.

Only a few counts were recorded for this clonotype. The CDR3 sequence is CASSYREQLYEQYF. The CDR3 DNA is TGTGCCAGCAGTTATAGGGAACAGTTGTACGAGCAGTACTTC. The chain combines TRBV6-5 with TRBJ2-7, with D uncertain. V was shortened by 3 bases and J by 4 bases, with 13 bases between the two germline ends. Per the germline V gene, CDR1 is MNHEY and CDR2 is SVGAGI. The CDR3 totals 14 residues.

The chain couples TRBV4-1 to TRBJ2-7; D possibly corresponds to TRBD2 (5 bases). V was clipped by 4 bases and J by 2 bases, with 12 bases between them. Germline CDR1 reads MGHRA; CDR2 reads YSYEKL. CDR3 length equals 14 residues. The CDR3 region has the DNA TGCGCCAGCAGCCCGGACGGGGATCCCTACGAGCAGTACTTC. Protein: CASSPDGDPYEQYF.

This clonotype has just a few counts. The rearrangement joins TRBV2 to TRBJ2-2; 9 positions agree with TRBD2. Germline V CDR1 and CDR2: SNHLY, FYNNEI. V trimming: 3 bases; J trimming: 3 bases; junction bases outside the gene matches: 5. The CDR3 spans 16 residues. CDR3 sequence: CASSDIAGVYTGELFF. The CDR3 DNA is TGTGCCAGCAGTGATATAGCGGGGGTATACACCGGGGAGCTGTTTTTT.

The V call is TRBV6-1, the J call TRBJ1-4; no firm D call. Trimming stripped 5 bases from V and 0 bases from J, with 13 bases between. CDR1 MNHNS and CDR2 SASEGT come from the germline V gene. There are 16 residues in the CDR3. CDR3: CASSFVRGTTNEKLFF. CDR3 coding DNA: TGTGCCAGCAGTTTCGTTAGAGGGACAACTAATGAAAAACTGTTTTTT.

The chain links TRBV19 to TRBJ1-5; D is ambiguous. V was shortened by 4 bases and J by 2 bases, with 12 bases between the two germline ends. Per germline, CDR1 LNHDA and CDR2 SQIVND (reference sequence). This CDR3 comprises 15 residues. DNA of the CDR3: TGTGCCAGTAGTACATCGGGGATTGGCAATCAGCCCCAGCATTTT. It encodes CASSTSGIGNQPQHF.

The genes are TRBV7-9 and TRBJ1-2, with 8 bases matching TRBD1. Germline CDR1 reads SEHNR; CDR2 reads FQNEAQ (reference sequence). V lost 5 bases to trimming and J lost 13 bases; unmatched junction nucleotides: 9. This CDR3 spans 12 amino acids. The DNA of the CDR3 is TGTGCCAGCAGCCTAGGGACAGGAGGTAGCACCTTC. As protein: CASSLGTGGSTF.

V is TRBV7-9 and J is TRBJ1-1; D gene uncertain. There are 13 residues in the CDR3. V was trimmed by 7 bases and J by 1 base, leaving 10 bases between them. Germline assignment: CDR1 SEHNR and CDR2 FQNEAQ (reference sequence). CDR3 protein: CASKRTGNTEAFF. CDR3 in DNA: TGTGCCAGCAAGCGTACCGGGAACACTGAAGCTTTCTTT.

This clonotype was detected a few times. This chain joins TRBV27 and TRBJ2-1; 7 bases agree with TRBD1. V was clipped by 1 base and J by 5 bases; unmatched bases: 11. The germline V gene encodes CDR1 MNHEY and CDR2 SMNVEV (reference sequence). The CDR3 consists of 17 residues. The CDR3, as DNA: TGTGCCAGCAGTTTATACAGCCGAGGGACAGTTAACAATGAGCAGTTCTTC. Translation: CASSLYSRGTVNNEQFF.

This clonotype came up a few times. The chain combines TRBV7-8 with TRBJ2-6, with a weak D call TRBD1 (6 bases). The CDR3 runs to 14 residues. CDR1 is SGHVS and CDR2 is FQNEAQ in the germline V gene. V lost 5 bases, J lost 7 bases, and 12 bases lay in between. In DNA form, the CDR3 reads TGTGCCAGCAGCATGACAGGAGGAGCCAACGTCCTGACTTTC. It translates to CASSMTGGANVLTF.

The V gene is TRBV6-5, the J gene TRBJ2-5; TRBD1 matches 10 bases. The V gene end was trimmed by 0 bases and the J gene end by 8 bases; junction bases not matched to a gene: 9. This CDR3 has 16 residues. Germline V gene sequence: CDR1 MNHEY, CDR2 SVGAGI. The CDR3, as DNA: TGTGCCAGCAGTTACTCCGGTATCGGACAGGGGGATACCCAGTACTTC. Residues: CASSYSGIGQGDTQYF.

The J gene is TRBJ1-2, the V gene TRBV12-3 or TRBV12-4; 12 bases map to TRBD1. Trimming at V came to 7 bases and at J to 6 bases, leaving 6 bases not matched to a gene. CDR3 size: 14 residues. This CDR3 is CASNDGTGGHGYTF. The CDR3 DNA follows: TGTGCCAGCAACGACGGGACAGGGGGCCATGGCTACACCTTC.

The V call is TRBV6-5, the J call TRBJ1-5; D not certain. The CDR3 is 16 residues long. V was clipped by 0 bases and J by 1 base, with 10 bases between them. Looked up from germline, CDR1 is MNHEY and CDR2 is SVGAGI. The CDR3 nucleotides are TGTGCCAGCAGTTACTCGGCCGATGGAAGCAATCAGCCCCAGCATTTT. Protein sequence: CASSYSADGSNQPQHF.

This clonotype occurred a few times. This chain links TRBV6-5 with TRBJ2-7; a possible D gene is TRBD1 (6 bases). CDR1 MNHEY and CDR2 SVGAGI come from the germline V gene. Deletions cut 0 bases from V and 6 bases from J, with 6 bases between. The CDR3 totals 12 residues. CDR3 DNA: TGTGCCAGCAGTTACTCGACAGGCGAGCAGTACTTC. Protein product: CASSYSTGEQYF.